Reported below is one T cell receptor (beta chain). This sample was included in a study of CD8+ T cells in alopecia areata. Sequencing used cDNA as its template, made by extracting RNA and reverse transcribing it. Using immunoSEQ multiplex PCR, the repertoire was profiled, and TCRdb retains in-frame clones only, with some absent. The table has approximately 180,000 clones, roughly 66% seen once. This CDR3 contains 14 residues. The germline V gene encodes CDR1 SGDLS and CDR2 YYNGEE. V trimming: 4 bases; J trimming: 5 bases; junction bases outside the gene matches: 8. Treatment: oral pan-JAK inhibitor, 5-10 mg twice daily.

The clonotype was recovered from a human donor with alopecia areata. This sample comprised CD4+ T cells sorted from blood, obtained at week 24, from a patient treated with tofacitinib. The chain carries TRBV9 and TRBJ1-1; 7 bases are shared with TRBD1. As DNA, the CDR3 is TGTGCCAGCAGCTTTCAGGGGGAGGGGACTGAAGCTTTCTTT. Amino acids: CASSFQGEGTEAFF.